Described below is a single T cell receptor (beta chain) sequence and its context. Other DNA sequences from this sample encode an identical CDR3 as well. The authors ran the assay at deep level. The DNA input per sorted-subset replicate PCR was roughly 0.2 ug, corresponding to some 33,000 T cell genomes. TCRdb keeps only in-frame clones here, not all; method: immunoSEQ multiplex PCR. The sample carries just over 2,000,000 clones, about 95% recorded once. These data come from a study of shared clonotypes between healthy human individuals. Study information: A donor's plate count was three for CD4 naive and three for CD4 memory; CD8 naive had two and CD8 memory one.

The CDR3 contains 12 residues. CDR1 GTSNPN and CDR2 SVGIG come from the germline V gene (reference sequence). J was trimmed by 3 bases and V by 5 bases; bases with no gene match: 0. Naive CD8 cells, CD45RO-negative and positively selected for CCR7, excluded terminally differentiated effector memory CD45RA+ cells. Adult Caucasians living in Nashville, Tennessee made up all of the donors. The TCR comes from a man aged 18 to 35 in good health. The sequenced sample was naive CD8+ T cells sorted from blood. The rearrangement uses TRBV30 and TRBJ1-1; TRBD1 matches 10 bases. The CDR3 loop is CAWGQGDTEAFF. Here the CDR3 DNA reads TGTGCCTGGGGACAGGGGGACACTGAAGCTTTCTTT. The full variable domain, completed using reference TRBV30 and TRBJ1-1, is SQTIHQWPATLVQPVGSPLSLECTVEGTSNPNLYWYRQAAGRGLQLLFYSVGIGQISSEVPQNLSASRPQDRQFILSSKKLLLSDSGFYLCAWGQGDTEAFFGQGTRLTVV.